The 10 T cell receptor beta chains below come from one sample, sequenced in a study of beta chain features in type 1 diabetes. Expressed TCRB transcripts were sequenced after all isolated RNA was converted to cDNA. Method: immunoSEQ multiplex PCR; TCRdb's copy keeps in-frame clones and lacks some. In the table there are hundreds of thousands of clones, about 16% of which are singletons. The sample taken for sequencing was naive CD4+ T cells from blood. The origin of the receptors is a man aged 18 to 30 in good health.

The table lists this clone with a few counts. The rearrangement uses TRBV20-1 and TRBJ2-3; no definite D call. Trimming removed 3 bases at V and 6 bases at J, with 7 bases between. This CDR3 contains 11 residues. CDR1 is DFQATT and CDR2 is SNEGSKA in the germline V gene (reference sequence). CDR3 sequence: CSASKPDTQYF. CDR3 nucleotide sequence: TGCAGTGCTAGCAAACCGGATACGCAGTATTTT.

This chain uses TRBV27 with TRBJ1-3, with D possibly matching TRBD1 (5 bases). The CDR3 length is 14 residues. V shed 5 bases and J shed 4 bases, with 12 bases lying between them. Germline CDR1 MNHEY, CDR2 SMNVEV (reference sequence). The CDR3 protein is CASSPQGAGNTIYF. The DNA for the CDR3 is TGTGCCAGCAGTCCCCAGGGTGCCGGAAACACCATATATTTT.

This clone was recorded a few times. The chain employs TRBV7-9 and TRBJ2-2; D ambiguous. Germline V CDR1 and CDR2: SEHNR, FQNEAQ (reference sequence). Deletions cut 5 bases from V and 7 bases from J, with 8 bases between. The CDR3 contains 12 residues. CDR3 in DNA: TGTGCCAGCAGCCCATTAAACGGGGAGCTGTTTTTT. This sequence encodes CASSPLNGELFF.

Regarding this clone: This CDR3 is also generated by other DNA sequences in the sample. The chain has TRBV18 and TRBJ2-5; no clear D. From germline, CDR1 is KGHSH and CDR2 LQKENI. The CDR3 is 13 residues long. The V end lost 1 base, the J end lost 0 bases, and 3 bases lay between the germline ends. This CDR3 reads CASSPQYQETQYF. The CDR3 nucleotides read TGTGCCAGCTCACCACAATACCAAGAGACCCAGTACTTC. Full variable domain (missing parts from reference TRBV18 and TRBJ2-5): NAGVMQNPRHLVRRRGQEARLRCSPMKGHSHVYWYRQLPEEGLKFMVYLQKENIIDESGMPKERFSAEFPKEGPSILRIQQVVRGDSAAYFCASSPQYQETQYFGPGTRLLVL.

V usage is TRBV27 and J usage is TRBJ2-1; D remains unclear. This CDR3 has 14 residues. Between the trimmed V and J ends, which lost 5 bases and 4 bases, there was a span of 12 bases. The V gene's germline CDR1 is MNHEY and CDR2 SMNVEV (reference sequence). The CDR3 here is CASSPRTGYNEQFF. The DNA for the CDR3 is TGTGCCAGCAGTCCCCGGACCGGATACAATGAGCAGTTCTTC.

This clone was seen more than once but under ten times. V is TRBV5-1 and J is TRBJ2-1; D unclear. Germline V gene data show CDR1 as SGHRS and CDR2 as YFSETQ. V lost 5 bases and J lost 3, with 6 bases in between. The CDR3 runs to 12 residues. CDR3 in amino acids: CASRPDYNEQFF. DNA of the CDR3: TGCGCCAGCAGACCCGACTACAATGAGCAGTTCTTC.

A few counts support this clone. The chain employs TRBV4-3 and TRBJ1-4; TRBD1 matches at 9 bases. Germline V gives CDR1 LGHNA, CDR2 YSLEER. The CDR3 length is 15 residues. V trimming: 4 bases; J trimming: 7 bases; junction bases outside the gene matches: 7. The DNA for the CDR3 is TGCGCCAGCAGCCCACAGGACAGGGGCGGTGAAAAACTGTTTTTT. This sequence encodes CASSPQDRGGEKLFF.

This clone showed up just once. The chain links TRBV19 to TRBJ1-5; TRBD1 agrees at 7 bases. CDR3 length: 14 amino acids. Looked up from germline, CDR1 is LNHDA and CDR2 is SQIVND (reference sequence). Trimming at V came to 9 bases and at J to 7 bases, leaving 12 bases not matched to a gene. The CDR3 loop reads CASAPQGEVQPQHF. The CDR3 region has the DNA TGTGCCAGCGCACCGCAGGGGGAGGTGCAGCCCCAGCATTTT.

This clone turned up a few times. The chain couples TRBV9 to TRBJ1-3; D is uncertain. Germline values: CDR1 SGDLS, CDR2 YYNGEE. This CDR3 has 13 residues. The V end was cut by 4 bases, the J end by 3 bases, with 8 bases between. CDR3 DNA sequence: TGTGCCAGCAGCCGGGTGATTGGAAACACCATATATTTT. It translates to CASSRVIGNTIYF.

This clone showed up just a few times. This chain uses TRBV28 with TRBJ1-1, with unresolved D. CDR1 is MDHEN and CDR2 is SYDVKM in the germline V gene. Trimming removed 6 bases from V and 2 bases from J, with 16 bases in between. CDR3 size: 15 residues. The CDR3 reads CASSFRVSRNTEAFF. Here the CDR3 DNA reads TGTGCCAGCAGCTTCCGGGTCAGTCGAAACACTGAAGCTTTCTTT.